This T cell receptor beta chain was obtained from a study of OX40 agonist ivuxolimab in advanced cancers. Study as a whole: Ivuxolimab, an antibody that agonizes OX40 (CD134), was administered to the patients. Study results and caveats: Expanded clones belonging to CD8+ T cells outnumbered, on average, those of CD4+.

For this clone: Its antigen is not identified.

Sequencing was performed with immunoSEQ multiplex PCR; in TCRdb, only in-frame clones are kept and a portion is missing. The data hold tens of thousands of clones, with around 85% observed a single time. The CDR3 runs to 16 residues. The ends lost 5 bases at V and 6 bases at J; junction bases unmatched: 14. Germline V gene data show CDR1 as SEHNR and CDR2 as FQNEAQ (reference sequence). The TCR was taken from an adult with an advanced solid tumor such as melanoma, head and neck, liver or kidney cancer. The chain employs TRBV7-9 and TRBJ1-1, with 8 bases identical to TRBD1. Specimen: CD4+ or CD8+ T cells sorted from blood, collected in a trial of the OX40 agonist ivuxolimab. The CDR3, as DNA: TGTGCCAGCAGCCCGCGAGGACAGGGAGGGATCTCTGAAGCTTTCTTT. As protein: CASSPRGQGGISEAFF. Full variable domain (remainder filled in from reference TRBV7-9 and TRBJ1-1): DTGVSQNPRHKITKRGQNVTFRCDPISEHNRLYWYRQTLGQGPEFLTYFQNEAQLEKSRLLSDRFSAERPKGSFSTLEIQRTEQGDSAMYLCASSPRGQGGISEAFFGQGTRLTVV.